This is a list of T cell receptor beta chains from one sample in a study of blood T cells in healthy people across ages. Each CDR3 protein is one row after TCRdb ran MiXCR on the 5' RACE reads. This table has approximately 900,000 distinct CDR3 sequences, around 49% appearing once. The sample taken for sequencing was blood. These TCRs come from a man aged 25 to 40 in good health. The CDR3 runs from the conserved cysteine through the conserved F or W. The D gene is left open where the match is weak.

d_call cdr3_length j_call v_call cdr3_aa
NA 11 TRBJ2-3 TRBV27 CASTLGDTQYF
NA 15 TRBJ1-5 TRBV5-1 CASSLDGYSNQPQHF
NA 12 TRBJ2-2 TRBV27 CASSFSPGELFF
NA 13 TRBJ2-4 TRBV20-1 CSAPQGAKNIQYF
TRBD1 15 TRBJ1-5 TRBV30 CAWSVPGGNNQPQHF
NA 14 TRBJ2-7 TRBV7-2 CASSKQQNSYEQYF
NA 16 TRBJ2-3 TRBV15 CATSRGDRQSTDTQYF
NA 13 TRBJ1-1 TRBV7-9 CASSPAKNTEAFF
TRBD2 20 TRBJ2-1 TRBV6-2/TRBV6-3 CASSYVQASGGLRPGDEQFF
TRBD2 17 TRBJ2-7 TRBV5-1 CASSLDPSSGLTYEQYF
TRBD2 16 TRBJ2-7 TRBV11-2 CASSPNLAGVSYEQYF
NA 16 TRBJ2-3 TRBV27 CASSLEGGPVGDTQYF
NA 14 TRBJ1-4 TRBV4-1 CASSQGLANEKLFF
NA 14 TRBJ1-4 TRBV6-5 CASSYLGQSEKLFF
NA 16 TRBJ2-1 TRBV5-1 CASSLERLLSYNEQFF
TRBD1 17 TRBJ2-1 TRBV4-1 CASSQYPDRGWDNEQFF
TRBD1 14 TRBJ1-2 TRBV27 CASSPQDRVYGYTF
NA 15 TRBJ1-1 TRBV6-1 CASTPWGRENTEAFF
TRBD1 15 TRBJ2-1 TRBV24-1 CATSDPGTGAGEQFF
TRBD2 15 TRBJ2-1 TRBV25-1 CASRGGIAGVNEQFF
TRBD1 15 TRBJ1-2 TRBV6-2/TRBV6-3 CASSYPRQGSYGYTF
TRBD1 15 TRBJ2-1 TRBV7-9 CASSSRDRVGDEQFF
NA 16 TRBJ2-2 TRBV4-2 CASSQAGAQNTGELFF
NA 16 TRBJ1-2 TRBV28 CASAETRGNPNYGYTF
TRBD1 15 TRBJ1-5 TRBV12-3/TRBV12-4 CASSLDRGGKQPQHF
NA 13 TRBJ1-2 TRBV7-2 CASSFLGNYGYTF
NA 15 TRBJ1-5 TRBV6-5 CASSNQGISNQPQHF
NA 14 TRBJ1-6 TRBV4-1 CASSQYGYNSPLHF
TRBD1 17 TRBJ1-6 TRBV20-1 CSARDAAAQGGNSPLHF
NA 12 TRBJ2-5 TRBV6-5 CASIGPGETQYF
NA 15 TRBJ2-7 TRBV5-1 CASSPIKVEAYERYF
NA 13 TRBJ2-7 TRBV2 CASDESGTYEQYF
NA 15 TRBJ1-1 TRBV3-1 CASTPQFDRNTEAFF
NA 14 TRBJ2-5 TRBV4-1 CASSPRQGQETQYF
NA 14 TRBJ1-1 TRBV20-1 CSARGGNDPPEAFF
NA 16 TRBJ1-1 TRBV7-2 CASSLTRDIMNTEAFF
NA 15 TRBJ2-1 TRBV6-1 CASSETGNPYNEQFF
NA 15 TRBJ1-3 TRBV12-3/TRBV12-4 CASSLLLGGGNTIYF